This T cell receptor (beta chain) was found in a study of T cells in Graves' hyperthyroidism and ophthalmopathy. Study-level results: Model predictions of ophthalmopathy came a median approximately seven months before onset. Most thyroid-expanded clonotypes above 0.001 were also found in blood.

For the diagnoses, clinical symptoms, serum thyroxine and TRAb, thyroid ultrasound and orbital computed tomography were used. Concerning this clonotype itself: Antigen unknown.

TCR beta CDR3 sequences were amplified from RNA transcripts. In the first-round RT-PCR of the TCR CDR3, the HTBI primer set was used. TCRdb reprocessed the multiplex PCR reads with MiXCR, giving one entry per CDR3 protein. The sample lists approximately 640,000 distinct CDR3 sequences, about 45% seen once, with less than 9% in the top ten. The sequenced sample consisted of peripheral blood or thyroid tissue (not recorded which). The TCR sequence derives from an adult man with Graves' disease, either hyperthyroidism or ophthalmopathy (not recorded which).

CDR3 nucleotide sequence: TGTGCCAGTAGTATATCGGGGGCGAACACCGGGGAGCTGTTTTTT. Translation gives CASSISGANTGELFF. The genes are TRBV19 and TRBJ2-2, with D perhaps matching TRBD2 (6 bases). Between the trimmed V and J ends, which lost 2 bases and 0 bases, there was a span of 7 bases. The CDR3 extends over 15 amino acids. Germline CDR1 reads LNHDA; CDR2 reads SQIVND (reference sequence). Drawing the rest from reference TRBV19 and TRBJ2-2, the complete variable domain is DGGITQSPKYLFRKEGQNVTLSCEQNLNHDAMYWYRQDPGQGLRLIYYSQIVNDFQKGDIAEGYSVSREKKESFPLTVTSAQKNPTAFYLCASSISGANTGELFFGEGSRLTVL.